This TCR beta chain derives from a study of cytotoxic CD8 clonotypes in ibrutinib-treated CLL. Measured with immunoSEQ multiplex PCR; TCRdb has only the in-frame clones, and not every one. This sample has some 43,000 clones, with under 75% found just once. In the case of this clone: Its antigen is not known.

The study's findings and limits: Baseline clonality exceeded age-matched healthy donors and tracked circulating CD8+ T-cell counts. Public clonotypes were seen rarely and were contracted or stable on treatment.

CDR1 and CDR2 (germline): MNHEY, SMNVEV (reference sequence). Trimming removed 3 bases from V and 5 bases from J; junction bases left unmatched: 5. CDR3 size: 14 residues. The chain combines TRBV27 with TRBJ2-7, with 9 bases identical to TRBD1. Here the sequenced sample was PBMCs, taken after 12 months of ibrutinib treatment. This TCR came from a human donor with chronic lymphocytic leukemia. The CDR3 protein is CASSLGQGFHEQYF. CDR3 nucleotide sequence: TGTGCCAGCAGTTTGGGACAGGGTTTCCACGAGCAGTACTTC.